This passage covers 20 T cell receptor beta chains from one sample sequenced in a study of blood T cell repertoires in COVID-19. The method was immunoSEQ multiplex PCR; TCRdb's version includes in-frame clones alone and lacks a portion of them. The sample shows 17,000 or so clones, around 73% of them seen only once. The sample was peripheral blood. These receptors were obtained from a man between 60 and 75 years old with active or convalescent COVID-19.

This clone occurred a few times. The V call is TRBV5-4, the J call TRBJ1-2; tentatively, D is TRBD1 (6 bases). This CDR3 is 14 amino acids long. CDR1 is SGHNT and CDR2 is YYREEE in the germline V gene (reference sequence). Trimming left V 0 bases short and J 4 bases short, with 10 bases between. In DNA form, the CDR3 reads TGTGCCAGCAGCTTGGACAGGGCGGCCTATGGCTACACCTTC. Protein product: CASSLDRAAYGYTF.

The V and J genes are TRBV10-1 and TRBJ2-7, with TRBD1 identical over 10 bases. The length of the CDR3 is 16 residues. V shed 0 bases and J 7 bases; nucleotides not matched to a gene: 9. Germline CDR1 and CDR2: WNHNN and SYGVQD (reference sequence). This chain's CDR3 is CASSESVRQGAGEQYF. The CDR3 DNA is TGCGCCAGCAGTGAGTCGGTGAGACAGGGGGCAGGGGAGCAGTACTTC.

J is TRBJ1-1 and V is TRBV5-6; TRBD1 matches 10 bases. Trimming cost V 4 bases and J 4 bases; bases outside gene matches: 13. Germline CDR1 and CDR2: SGHDT and YYEEEE. This CDR3 region has 17 residues. Here the CDR3 DNA reads TGTGCCAGCAGCACCGGGACCGACAGGGGGCGCGGCACTGAAGCTTTCTTT. Its translation: CASSTGTDRGRGTEAFF.

The chain recombines TRBV5-1 with TRBJ1-4, with D perhaps matching TRBD1 (6 bases). Germline lookup yields CDR1 SGHRS and CDR2 YFSETQ. Trimming stripped 0 bases from V and 2 bases from J, with 14 bases between. This CDR3 has 17 amino acids. In nucleotides, the CDR3 is TGCGCCAGCAGCTTGGGCCCCTCAGGGGCGACTAATGAAAAACTGTTTTTT. Protein: CASSLGPSGATNEKLFF.

V usage is TRBV3-1 (or the pseudogene TRBV3-2) and J usage is TRBJ2-3; 7 bases fit TRBD2. With V trimmed by 5 bases and J by 1 base, 12 bases remained unmatched. Germline CDR1 reads LGHDT; CDR2 reads YNNKEL (reference sequence). This CDR3 has 17 residues. The CDR3, as DNA: TGTGCCAGCAGCGGGGGGTGGACGGGAGGCGGCACAGATACGCAGTATTTT. It translates to CASSGGWTGGGTDTQYF.

Written as DNA, the CDR3 is TGTGCCAGTAGTATAGAGGCGGGCACATCAACTAATGAAAAACTGTTTTTT. Its translation: CASSIEAGTSTNEKLFF. The chain recombines TRBV19 with TRBJ1-4, with D uncertain. The germline V gene has CDR1 LNHDA and CDR2 SQIVND (reference sequence). Trimming took off 0 bases at V and 0 bases at J, with 11 bases between the two ends. This CDR3 is 17 amino acids long.

The genes are TRBV19 and TRBJ1-6, with D uncertain. Trimming removed 2 bases at V and 8 bases at J, with 4 bases between. This CDR3 spans 12 amino acids. Germline assignment: CDR1 LNHDA and CDR2 SQIVND (reference sequence). CDR3 nucleotides: TGTGCCAGTAGTATACCCTATTCACCCCTCCACTTT. This sequence encodes CASSIPYSPLHF.

This clone was seen a single time. The genes are TRBV5-4 and TRBJ2-3; 11 nucleotides match TRBD2. CDR3 size: 18 residues. Unmatched junction bases numbered 7, after V lost 0 bases and J lost 1 base. Germline values: CDR1 SGHNT, CDR2 YYREEE (reference sequence). CDR3 nucleotides: TGTGCCAGCAGCTTGGGGTTAGCGGGGGGGCTCGGCACAGATACGCAGTATTTT. This sequence encodes CASSLGLAGGLGTDTQYF.

V and J are TRBV11-3 and TRBJ2-7; 10 bases are a match to TRBD2. Trimming cost V 5 bases and J 7 bases; bases outside gene matches: 11. Germline loops: CDR1 SGHNT, CDR2 YENEEA. The CDR3 covers 15 residues. In DNA form, the CDR3 reads TGTGCCAGCAGCGAGCGGGGGGGGCCGACTTGGGAGCAGTACTTC. Translation gives CASSERGGPTWEQYF.

The gene calls are TRBV9 and TRBJ2-2; D is perhaps TRBD2 (5 bases). Per germline, CDR1 SGDLS and CDR2 YYNGEE. CDR3 length: 15 amino acids. Trimming shortened V by 0 bases and J by 4 bases, and 10 bases separated the two germline ends. This chain's CDR3 is CASSVDGGGTGELFF. For the CDR3, the DNA is TGTGCCAGCAGCGTAGACGGCGGAGGCACCGGGGAGCTGTTTTTT.

V usage is TRBV10-3 and J usage is TRBJ1-5, with D maybe TRBD1 (5 bases). CDR1 and CDR2 from the germline V gene are ENHRY and SYGVKD. The CDR3 covers 14 residues. The V end lost 3 bases, the J end lost 7 bases, and 13 bases lay between the germline ends. In nucleotides, the CDR3 is TGTGCCATCAGTGAAGACGGCTCAGGGCAGCCCCAGCATTTT. The encoded protein is CAISEDGSGQPQHF.

V usage is TRBV24-1 and J usage is TRBJ1-1; TRBD1 agrees at 10 bases. The CDR3 covers 15 residues. CDR1 is KGHDR, CDR2 SFDVKD, per germline. J lost 2 bases, V lost 3 bases, and 2 bases had no gene match. The CDR3, as DNA: TGTGCCACCAGTGATGGGACAGGGGTCAACACTGAAGCTTTCTTT. This translates into CATSDGTGVNTEAFF.

The chain uses TRBV27 and TRBJ2-1, with 11 bases identical to TRBD2. CDR1 MNHEY and CDR2 SMNVEV come from the germline V gene (reference sequence). This CDR3 region has 17 residues. V was pared by 5 bases and J by 7 bases, with 13 bases of the junction left unmatched. Here the CDR3 DNA reads TGTGCCAGCAGTCCCCCCCGTTCTAGCGGGGGGATGAATGAGCAGTTCTTC. Residues: CASSPPRSSGGMNEQFF.

The gene calls are TRBV28 and TRBJ2-7; 8 nucleotides match TRBD2. Germline V gives CDR1 MDHEN, CDR2 SYDVKM. CDR3 length: 12 residues. Trimming at V came to 5 bases and at J to 3 bases, leaving 0 bases not matched to a gene. The CDR3 spells CASSRGGYEQYF. The CDR3, as DNA: TGTGCCAGCAGTCGGGGGGGCTACGAGCAGTACTTC.

The chain carries TRBV5-1 and TRBJ2-5, with 14 bases that match TRBD2. Germline V gene sequence: CDR1 SGHRS, CDR2 YFSETQ. Germline trimming cut 4 bases from V and 2 bases from J; bases unmatched to any gene: 4. The CDR3 sequence is 16 residues long. CDR3 nucleotide sequence: TGCGCCAGCAGCCCACGACTAGCGGGAGGGCAAGAGACCCAGTACTTC. As protein: CASSPRLAGGQETQYF.

The chain recombines TRBV2 with TRBJ1-1; D perhaps matches TRBD1 (6 bases). Per the germline V gene, CDR1 is SNHLY and CDR2 is FYNNEI. The CDR3 is made up of 12 amino acids. Trimming shortened V by 7 bases and J by 5 bases, and 11 bases separated the two germline ends. Here the CDR3 DNA reads TGTGCCAGCAAGGGGGGGAGGACTGAAGCTTTCTTT. It translates to CASKGGRTEAFF.

J is TRBJ2-7 and V is TRBV7-2, with D perhaps TRBD1 (6 bases). This CDR3 spans 12 amino acids. Germline CDR1 SGHTA, CDR2 FQGNSA. Trimming pared 5 bases from V and 2 bases from J, leaving 7 bases between. CDR3 DNA sequence: TGTGCCAGCAGCGGGGGCGCCTACGAGCAGTACTTC. Amino acid sequence: CASSGGAYEQYF.

The chain combines TRBV7-9 with TRBJ2-5; no clear D gene. The CDR3 has 11 residues. With 2 bases removed from V and 4 bases from J, the gap between germline ends came to 2 bases. Germline CDR1 is SEHNR and CDR2 is FQNEAQ (reference sequence). The CDR3 sequence: CASSLLETQYF. In DNA form, the CDR3 reads TGTGCCAGCAGCTTACTAGAGACCCAGTACTTC. Complete variable domain (other parts from reference TRBV7-9 and TRBJ2-5): DTGVSQNPRHKITKRGQNVTFRCDPISEHNRLYWYRQTLGQGPEFLTYFQNEAQLEKSRLLSDRFSAERPKGSFSTLEIQRTEQGDSAMYLCASSLLETQYFGPGTRLLVL.

This clone has only a few counts. V and J are TRBV6-5 and TRBJ2-5, with 8 bases aligning to TRBD2. The CDR3 is 15 residues long. Germline V CDR1 and CDR2: MNHEY, SVGAGI. Trimming cost V 6 bases and J 2 bases; bases outside gene matches: 8. In DNA form, the CDR3 reads TGTGCCAGCAGCCCCTCCGGGACTAGACAAGAGACCCAGTACTTC. Residues: CASSPSGTRQETQYF.

This clone was recorded only once. The genes are TRBV29-1 and TRBJ1-1; unclear D gene. Trimming cost V 3 bases and J 2 bases, with 13 bases left between them. CDR3 length: 14 residues. CDR1 SQVTM and CDR2 ANQGSEA come from the germline V gene. CDR3 in amino acids: CSVDTHSPNTEAFF. CDR3 nucleotide sequence: TGCAGCGTTGATACACACAGCCCTAACACTGAAGCTTTCTTT.